This entry features one TCR beta chain sequence. Antigen specificity is unknown. The entry originates in a study of graft-versus-host responses after intestinal transplantation. Study context: Uniformly, recipients were administered anti-thymocyte globulin induction with subsequent tacrolimus and steroids for approximately three years. Study-wide findings and caveats: Early HvG declines after transplant were associated with peak circulating GvH clone levels.

Germline V gives CDR1 SGHDN, CDR2 FVKESK. Trimming shortened V by 4 bases and J by 5 bases, and 14 bases separated the two germline ends. The CDR3 is made up of 14 amino acids. Some clones are missing from TCRdb's copy, which holds only in-frame ones; the method was immunoSEQ multiplex PCR. Here the sample spans over 100,000 clones, more than 80% being singletons. Material: unstimulated CD4+ T cells sorted from spleen or lymph node cells, obtained before transplant. The TCR originated in a human donor who was the organ donor for an intestinal transplant. The chain is built from TRBV14 and TRBJ1-1; D might be TRBD1 (6 bases). CDR3 protein: CASSPVGRGTEAFF. Written as DNA, the CDR3 is TGTGCCAGCAGCCCGGTAGGCAGGGGAACTGAAGCTTTCTTT.